What follows are 26 T cell receptor beta chains derived from one specimen sequenced in a study of T cell changes during pregnancy in multiple sclerosis. Produced via immunoSEQ multiplex PCR; TCRdb's table is partial and in-frame only. Seen here are some 46,000 clones, 90% to 95% observed once, and the top ten hold around 0.37%. Sequences were derived from CD4+ T cells from peripheral blood mononuclear cells, sampled after pregnancy. Every receptor here comes from a female donor with multiple sclerosis, enrolled in a pregnancy study.

The CDR3 here is CASSHSGDYNEQFF. The CDR3 bases are TGTGCCAGCAGCCATTCCGGGGATTACAATGAGCAGTTCTTC. This chain joins TRBV4-2 and TRBJ2-1, with D perhaps matching TRBD2 (5 bases). The germline CDR1 and CDR2 sequences are LGHNA and YNFKEQ. This CDR3 spans 14 amino acids. V lost 3 bases to trimming and J lost 4 bases, with 10 bases between them.

The V and J genes are TRBV12-2 and TRBJ2-1; the D call of TRBD2 is as the table states it, not checked on the DNA. TRBV12-2 is termed a pseudogene. The CDR3 is made up of 16 amino acids. CDR3 in DNA: TGTGCAAGTCGTACGACTAGCGGGAGCTCCTACAATGAGCAGTTCTTC. This codes for CASRTTSGSSYNEQFF.

This chain connects TRBV19 to TRBJ1-4; no firm D call. The ends were cut back, 5 bases at V and 7 bases at J, with 8 bases in the middle. CDR3 length equals 12 residues. Germline-derived CDR1 and CDR2 are LNHDA and SQIVND (reference sequence). This chain's CDR3 is CASSPRFEKLFF. The CDR3 DNA follows: TGTGCCAGTAGTCCTCGTTTTGAAAAACTGTTTTTT.

This chain joins TRBV29-1 and TRBJ2-1, with a weak D call TRBD1 (5 bases). Germline lookup yields CDR1 SQVTM and CDR2 ANQGSEA. The V end was cut by 6 bases, the J end by 6 bases, with 15 bases between. There are 13 residues in the CDR3. The CDR3 here is CSVTRGFGNEQFF. The CDR3 DNA reads as TGCAGCGTCACAAGGGGTTTTGGCAATGAGCAGTTCTTC.

The table lists this clone with a count of one. The rearrangement uses TRBV28 and TRBJ1-4; the D gene is possibly TRBD1 (6 bases). Between the trimmed V and J ends, which lost 7 bases and 2 bases, there was a span of 11 bases. The CDR3 spans 14 residues. Germline V gives CDR1 MDHEN, CDR2 SYDVKM. Written as DNA, the CDR3 is TGTGCCAGCACCCAGGGGATCACTAATGAAAAACTGTTTTTT. Translated, it gives CASTQGITNEKLFF.

The rearrangement uses TRBV19 and TRBJ1-1; 8 nucleotides line up with TRBD1. Germline CDR1 and CDR2: LNHDA and SQIVND (reference sequence). With 4 bases clipped from V and 10 bases from J, the junction kept 5 bases outside the gene matches. This CDR3 has 12 residues. DNA of the CDR3: TGTGCCAGTAGTAACCGACAGGGGACAGCTTTCTTT. It translates to CASSNRQGTAFF.

The chain combines TRBV19 with TRBJ2-1, with 14 bases matching TRBD2. Unmatched junction bases numbered 9, after V lost 5 bases and J lost 9 bases. This CDR3 region has 16 residues. The germline CDR1 and CDR2 sequences are LNHDA and SQIVND (reference sequence). Here the CDR3 reads CASSPNPGTSGSEQFF. The CDR3, as DNA: TGTGCCAGTAGTCCAAATCCCGGGACTAGCGGGAGTGAGCAGTTCTTC.

This chain links TRBV10-3 with TRBJ2-7, with D tentatively TRBD2 (6 bases). Trimming cost V 6 bases and J 9 bases, with 18 bases left between them. CDR1 and CDR2 (germline): ENHRY, SYGVKD. The CDR3 runs to 13 residues. The CDR3 reads CAISTQGGIRQYF. The CDR3 DNA is TGTGCCATCAGCACCCAGGGAGGAATACGGCAGTACTTC.

The V call is TRBV4-2, the J call TRBJ1-2; 7 bases are shared with TRBD1. Germline V gives CDR1 LGHNA, CDR2 YNFKEQ. This CDR3 has 16 amino acids. Unmatched junction bases numbered 9, after V lost 4 bases and J lost 1 base. The CDR3 protein is CASSPTGGGSNYGYTF. The CDR3, as DNA: TGTGCCAGCAGCCCTACGGGAGGGGGCAGTAACTATGGCTACACCTTC.

This chain connects TRBV18 to TRBJ1-1, with TRBD1 matching 7 bases. The germline CDR1 and CDR2 sequences are KGHSH and LQKENI. V shed 3 bases and J 1 base; nucleotides not matched to a gene: 5. CDR3 length: 15 residues. As DNA, the CDR3 is TGTGCCAGCTCACCGACGGGACAGCCGAACACTGAAGCTTTCTTT. Its translation: CASSPTGQPNTEAFF.

This chain uses TRBV19 with TRBJ2-2, with 12 positions matching TRBD1. The CDR3 extends over 13 amino acids. J lost 6 bases, V lost 9 bases, and 2 bases had no gene match. Germline CDR1 reads LNHDA; CDR2 reads SQIVND (reference sequence). The CDR3 loop reads CASGTGGPGELFF. In DNA form, the CDR3 reads TGTGCCAGCGGGACAGGGGGCCCCGGGGAGCTGTTTTTT. Variable domain in full (rest from reference TRBV19 and TRBJ2-2): DGGITQSPKYLFRKEGQNVTLSCEQNLNHDAMYWYRQDPGQGLRLIYYSQIVNDFQKGDIAEGYSVSREKKESFPLTVTSAQKNPTAFYLCASGTGGPGELFFGEGSRLTVL.

This clone was counted once. The gene calls are TRBV5-1 and TRBJ2-3, with D perhaps TRBD1 (6 bases). Trimming removed 2 bases at V and 1 base at J, with 11 bases between. The CDR3 length is 15 residues. Looked up from germline, CDR1 is SGHRS and CDR2 is YFSETQ. The DNA of the CDR3 is TGCGCCAGCAGCTTCCCAGGGGTGGGCACAGATACGCAGTATTTT. Amino acid sequence: CASSFPGVGTDTQYF.

The chain joins TRBV6-5 to TRBJ1-1, with no clear D. The CDR3 contains 13 residues. CDR1 MNHEY and CDR2 SVGAGI come from the germline V gene. Trimming removed 6 bases from V and 10 bases from J, with 18 bases in between. The CDR3 DNA reads TGTGCCAGCAGGCGTTCAGAAACGGGAGCAGCTTTCTTT. Its translation: CASRRSETGAAFF.

This chain uses TRBV25-1 with TRBJ2-1, with TRBD2 as a possible D gene (5 bases). V was pared by 5 bases and J by 7 bases, with 15 bases between. This CDR3 has 14 amino acids. Germline V gene lookup returns CDR1 MGHDK and CDR2 SYGVNS. The CDR3 DNA reads TGTGCCAGCAGTATCCCGGGATCACGAAATGAGCAGTTCTTC. As protein: CASSIPGSRNEQFF. The variable domain in full, with the rest retrieved from reference TRBV25-1 and TRBJ2-1, is EADIYQTPRYLVIGTGKKITLECSQTMGHDKMYWYQQDPGMELHLIHYSYGVNSTEKGDLSSESTVSRIRTEHFPLTLESARPSHTSQYLCASSIPGSRNEQFFGPGTRLTVL.

This clone occurred once. This rearrangement joins TRBV19 to TRBJ1-1; a weak D match, TRBD1 (6 bases). This CDR3 contains 14 residues. Germline V CDR1 and CDR2: LNHDA, SQIVND (reference sequence). V lost 5 bases to trimming and J lost 1 base, with 11 bases between them. CDR3: CASSPKQGNTEAFF. CDR3 nucleotides: TGTGCCAGTAGTCCTAAACAGGGGAACACTGAAGCTTTCTTT.

The chain carries TRBV7-3 and TRBJ2-7, with 7 bases fitting TRBD2. Trimming took 0 bases from V and 7 from J; bases not matched to a gene: 9. CDR3 length: 15 residues. The germline V gene has CDR1 SGHTA and CDR2 FQGTGA. CDR3 sequence reads: CASSLTAGPTREQYF. CDR3 DNA sequence: TGTGCCAGCAGCTTAACAGCGGGACCAACCAGGGAGCAGTACTTC. Using reference TRBV7-3 and TRBJ2-7 for the parts outside the CDR3, the full variable domain is GAGVSQTPSNKVTEKGKYVELRCDPISGHTALYWYRQSLGQGPEFLIYFQGTGAADDSGLPNDRFFAVRPEGSVSTLKIQRTERGDSAVYLCASSLTAGPTREQYFGPGTRLTVT.

The rearrangement uses TRBV19 and TRBJ2-5; 7 nucleotides align to TRBD2. Germline CDR1 LNHDA, CDR2 SQIVND (reference sequence). The V gene end was trimmed by 5 bases and the J gene end by 5 bases; junction bases not matched to a gene: 11. This CDR3 contains 15 residues. Written as DNA, the CDR3 is TGTGCCAGTAGTCCAGCGACTAGCTCGTCGGAGACCCAGTACTTC. This sequence encodes CASSPATSSSETQYF.

V is TRBV7-7 and J is TRBJ2-3; tentatively, D is TRBD2 (6 bases). CDR1 and CDR2 from the germline V gene are SSHAT and FNYEAQ (reference sequence). Trimming left V 2 bases short and J 8 bases short, with 17 bases between. The CDR3 has 15 amino acids. CDR3 in amino acids: CASSLTPGLEGTQYF. CDR3 coding DNA: TGTGCCAGCAGCTTAACCCCGGGACTGGAGGGTACGCAGTATTTT.

The genes are TRBV2 and TRBJ1-5, with a tentative D call TRBD1 (6 bases). The length of the CDR3 is 15 residues. Germline loops: CDR1 SNHLY, CDR2 FYNNEI. The germline V and J ends were trimmed by 1 base and 1 base, with 8 bases remaining between them. CDR3 DNA: TGTGCCAGCAGTGAAGGGACAGTGAGCAATCAGCCCCAGCATTTT. Translated, it gives CASSEGTVSNQPQHF.

V gene TRBV18 combines with J gene TRBJ1-1; 9 nucleotides match TRBD1. CDR1 is KGHSH, CDR2 LQKENI, per germline. V lost 3 bases and J lost 4; bases outside the gene matches: 3. The CDR3 covers 14 residues. Here the CDR3 reads CASSPTGGGTEAFF. Written as DNA, the CDR3 is TGTGCCAGCTCACCGACAGGGGGTGGCACTGAAGCTTTCTTT.

The rearrangement joins TRBV5-1 to TRBJ2-3; D remains ambiguous. The CDR3 consists of 14 residues. Between the trimmed V and J ends, which lost 2 bases and 2 bases, there was a span of 9 bases. Germline assignment: CDR1 SGHRS and CDR2 YFSETQ. The CDR3 here is CASSFGQVTDTQYF. Here the CDR3 DNA reads TGCGCCAGCAGCTTTGGGCAGGTCACAGATACGCAGTATTTT.

This chain uses TRBV7-8 with TRBJ1-2, with 8 nucleotides matching TRBD1. Germline assignment: CDR1 SGHVS and CDR2 FQNEAQ. This CDR3 region has 14 residues. Trimming removed 5 bases from V and 8 bases from J; junction bases left unmatched: 10. The CDR3 reads CASSQRTGRRGYTF. The CDR3 DNA reads TGTGCCAGCAGCCAAAGGACAGGGCGACGAGGCTACACCTTC.

The genes are TRBV9 and TRBJ2-5, with TRBD2 matching over 9 bases. CDR1 and CDR2 (germline): SGDLS, YYNGEE. The CDR3 contains 14 residues. V dropped 3 bases and J dropped 5; count of bases not matched to a gene: 5. The CDR3 reads CASSGREGRETQYF. In nucleotides, the CDR3 is TGTGCCAGCAGCGGGCGGGAGGGACGGGAGACCCAGTACTTC.

The chain is built from TRBV11-1 and TRBJ1-2; unclear D gene. This CDR3 comprises 14 residues. Germline CDR1 is SGHAT and CDR2 is FQDESV (reference sequence). Trimming stripped 8 bases from V and 4 bases from J, with 17 bases between. CDR3 amino acids: CASHPLETGYGYTF. The CDR3 bases are TGTGCCAGCCACCCGCTCGAGACGGGCTATGGCTACACCTTC.

The rearrangement links TRBV5-6 to TRBJ2-7, with D possibly TRBD1 on 6 matching bases. Germline loops: CDR1 SGHDT, CDR2 YYEEEE. Trimming left V 4 bases short and J 0 bases short, with 23 bases between. The CDR3 has 18 amino acids. The CDR3 region is CASSAIPEGDIYSYEQYF. The CDR3 DNA reads as TGTGCCAGCAGCGCTATCCCAGAGGGGGACATATACTCCTACGAGCAGTACTTC.

This clone appeared a single time. The gene calls are TRBV5-8 and TRBJ1-1; TRBD1 is a possible D gene (6 bases). V lost 2 bases and J 2 bases, leaving 16 bases between the germline ends. Germline-derived CDR1 and CDR2 are SGHTS and YDEGEE. CDR3 length: 16 residues. For the CDR3, the DNA is TGTGCCAGCAGCTTATTTTTTGGACAGAGAAACACTGAAGCTTTCTTT. Translation gives CASSLFFGQRNTEAFF.